Listed here are 28 T cell receptor beta chains from one sample, sequenced in a study of early T cells in non-severe SARS-CoV-2 infection. One entry per CDR3 protein, called by TCRdb with MiXCR from the 5' RACE reads. The sample holds under 95,000 distinct CDR3 sequences, roughly 12% seen once. Source material: whole blood. These TCRs come from an adult who was a healthcare worker with PCR-confirmed SARS-CoV-2 infection or an uninfected control (not recorded which).

This clonotype appeared a few times. CDR3 residues: CAWRREILRELFF. For the CDR3, the DNA is TGTGCCTGGAGGCGGGAGATTTTGAGGGAGCTGTTTTTT. V is TRBV30 and J is TRBJ2-2; 7 bases line up with TRBD2. Germline V gene lookup returns CDR1 GTSNPN and CDR2 SVGIG (reference sequence). CDR3 length: 13 amino acids. The J segment lost 9 bases and the V segment lost 3 bases, leaving 7 bases of the junction unmatched.

The chain uses TRBV11-3 and TRBJ2-5; 12 bases match TRBD1. The CDR3 runs 16 residues. The J segment lost 4 bases and the V segment lost 5 bases, leaving 8 bases of the junction unmatched. Germline CDR1 reads SGHNT; CDR2 reads YENEEA. The CDR3 is CASSLGDRGRLETQYF. DNA of the CDR3: TGTGCCAGCAGCCTGGGGGACAGGGGGCGCCTAGAGACCCAGTACTTC.

This clonotype was detected many times. This chain uses TRBV6-1 with TRBJ2-1; 7 bases fit TRBD1. The CDR3 sequence is 14 residues long. V gave up 4 bases and J gave up 0 bases; unmatched junction bases: 0. Germline CDR1 and CDR2: MNHNS and SASEGT. The CDR3 loop reads CASSGDSSYNEQFF. DNA for the CDR3: TGTGCCAGCAGTGGGGACAGCTCCTACAATGAGCAGTTCTTC.

This clonotype was counted many times. V is TRBV29-1 and J is TRBJ2-7; 9 nucleotides match TRBD1. Unmatched junction bases numbered 15, after V lost 6 bases and J lost 3 bases. Germline CDR1 and CDR2: SQVTM and ANQGSEA. The CDR3 sequence is 16 residues long. CDR3 in DNA: TGCAGCGTGATACACCCAGGGACAGGGACTATCTACGAGCAGTACTTC. It yields the protein CSVIHPGTGTIYEQYF.

The V gene is TRBV21-1, the J gene TRBJ1-2; the D call of TRBD1 is as the table states it, not checked on the DNA. TRBV21-1 is tagged as a pseudogene. The CDR3 runs to 22 residues. The CDR3 spells CASSKEQGQAFNCHHCWYGYTF. The CDR3 DNA is TGTGCCAGCAGCAAAGAGCAGGGACAGGCTTTCAACTGTCATCATTGCTGGTATGGCTACACCTTC.

This clonotype was detected many times. The rearrangement joins TRBV28 to TRBJ2-1; D is unresolved. Germline V lookup: CDR1 MDHEN, CDR2 SYDVKM. Trimming left V 6 bases short and J 0 bases short, with 9 bases between. This CDR3 comprises 14 residues. The CDR3 region has the DNA TGTGCCAGCAGCCGGCCAGACTCCTACAATGAGCAGTTCTTC. Its translation is CASSRPDSYNEQFF.

The sample holds many counts of this clonotype. V is TRBV7-2 and J is TRBJ2-3; TRBD2 matches 12 bases. The germline V gene has CDR1 SGHTA and CDR2 FQGNSA. The ends lost 5 bases at V and 5 bases at J; junction bases unmatched: 5. The CDR3 runs 15 residues. The CDR3 coding sequence is TGTGCCAGCAGCCCCTCTAGCGGGAGGGTAGATACGCAGTATTTT. Its translation: CASSPSSGRVDTQYF.

In its sample, this clonotype is medium-sized (0.01 to 0.1%). The V and J genes are TRBV20-1 and TRBJ2-3; 13 bases map to TRBD2. Trimming cost V 6 bases and J 5 bases; bases outside gene matches: 14. The CDR3 length is 17 residues. Germline loops: CDR1 DFQATT, CDR2 SNEGSKA (reference sequence). The CDR3 sequence is CSAGGTSGVIGVDTQYF. In DNA, the CDR3 is TGCAGTGCCGGGGGGACTAGCGGGGTGATCGGTGTAGATACGCAGTATTTT.

The J gene is TRBJ2-7, the V gene TRBV7-6; D perhaps matches TRBD1 (5 bases). Germline V CDR1 and CDR2: SGHVS, FNYEAQ. The CDR3 sequence is 15 residues long. The V and J ends lost 2 bases and 3 bases respectively, with 14 bases between them. CDR3 nucleotides: TGTGCCAGCAGCTTAAGGGGCGGCTCCTTCTACGAGCAGTACTTC. This encodes CASSLRGGSFYEQYF.

This clonotype has at least ten counts. The chain combines TRBV7-6 with TRBJ2-7, with 9 nucleotides matching TRBD1. This CDR3 contains 15 residues. Germline V CDR1 and CDR2: SGHVS, FNYEAQ. The ends lost 3 bases at V and 3 bases at J; junction bases unmatched: 6. Here the CDR3 reads CASSFQSGQGYEQYF. The DNA of the CDR3 is TGTGCCAGCAGCTTCCAGTCGGGACAGGGCTACGAGCAGTACTTC. Full variable domain (remainder filled in from reference TRBV7-6 and TRBJ2-7): GAGVSQSPRYKVTKRGQDVALRCDPISGHVSLYWYRQALGQGPEFLTYFNYEAQQDKSGLPNDRFSAERPEGSISTLTIQRTEQRDSAMYRCASSFQSGQGYEQYFGPGTRLTVT.

The chain couples TRBV7-9 to TRBJ2-1; 12 bases line up with TRBD1. V lost 5 bases and J lost 0; bases outside the gene matches: 14. Per the germline V gene, CDR1 is SEHNR and CDR2 is FQNEAQ (reference sequence). This CDR3 contains 20 residues. The CDR3 protein is CASSAYPGQGALSSYNEQFF. DNA for the CDR3: TGTGCCAGCAGCGCCTACCCGGGACAGGGGGCCTTAAGCTCCTACAATGAGCAGTTCTTC.

This clonotype has at least ten counts. The rearrangement joins TRBV28 to TRBJ1-1; D uncertain. Trimming pared 6 bases from V and 4 bases from J, leaving 12 bases between. CDR3 size: 13 residues. Germline V gene sequence: CDR1 MDHEN, CDR2 SYDVKM. The CDR3 nucleotides are TGTGCCAGCAGCCGGGAATTGGGCACTGAAGCTTTCTTT. Translation: CASSRELGTEAFF.

The table lists this clonotype with a few counts. The chain carries TRBV13 and TRBJ2-3; D is possibly TRBD2 (6 bases). Germline V gene data show CDR1 as PRHDT and CDR2 as FYEKMQ (reference sequence). Trimming removed 4 bases at V and 2 bases at J, with 13 bases between. CDR3 length equals 15 residues. CDR3 sequence (DNA): TGTGCCAGCAGCTCCCGCGGGACTGTCACAGATACGCAGTATTTT. This translates into CASSSRGTVTDTQYF.

The J gene is TRBJ1-1, the V gene TRBV12-3 or TRBV12-4, with D hard to call. V dropped 0 bases and J dropped 2 bases, with 7 bases sitting between them. The CDR3 length is 14 residues. Written as DNA, the CDR3 is TGTGCCAGCAGTTTAGCGGAGGTTAACACTGAAGCTTTCTTT. As protein: CASSLAEVNTEAFF.

The sample holds a few counts of this clonotype. This chain connects TRBV6-2 or TRBV6-3 to TRBJ2-7; 7 positions match TRBD2. The V and J ends lost 1 base and 5 bases, in that order; junction bases with no gene match: 5. Germline assignment: CDR1 MNHEY and CDR2 SVGEGT. The CDR3 sequence is 14 residues long. The CDR3 is CASSYLAGVHEQYF. CDR3 coding DNA: TGTGCCAGCAGTTACTTGGCGGGAGTACACGAGCAGTACTTC.

The chain combines TRBV29-1 with TRBJ2-7, with a weak D call TRBD2 (7 bases). V was shortened by 7 bases and J by 2 bases, with 15 bases between the two germline ends. Germline-derived CDR1 and CDR2 are SQVTM and ANQGSEA. The CDR3 has 13 residues. The DNA for the CDR3 is TGCAGCGCACAGGGACTATCCACCTACGAGCAGTACTTC. Amino acids: CSAQGLSTYEQYF.

The CDR3 sequence is CASSPRPNYEQYF. CDR3 DNA: TGTGCCAGTAGTCCCCGACCGAACTACGAGCAGTACTTC. The chain has TRBV19 and TRBJ2-7; D remains ambiguous. Germline V gene data show CDR1 as LNHDA and CDR2 as SQIVND (reference sequence). Trimming left V 5 bases short and J 3 bases short, with 11 bases between. The CDR3 length is 13 residues.

This rearrangement joins TRBV2 to TRBJ1-6; 8 nucleotides agree with TRBD1. This CDR3 has 14 amino acids. Trimming removed 6 bases from V and 8 bases from J; junction bases left unmatched: 6. Germline values: CDR1 SNHLY, CDR2 FYNNEI. In DNA, the CDR3 is TGTGCCAGCAGCCGGACAGGGTACGATTCACCCCTCCACTTT. Translation: CASSRTGYDSPLHF.

CDR3 in amino acids: CASSVIRSQETQYF. CDR3 DNA: TGTGCCAGCAGTGTGATCAGAAGCCAAGAGACCCAGTACTTC. This sequence joins TRBV2 and TRBJ2-5; no clear D gene. This CDR3 has 14 amino acids. The ends were cut back, 4 bases at V and 1 base at J, with 10 bases in the middle. Germline-derived CDR1 and CDR2 are SNHLY and FYNNEI.

This clonotype was counted between two and nine times. This chain links TRBV10-3 with TRBJ2-1; unclear D gene. The V gene's germline CDR1 is ENHRY and CDR2 SYGVKD. The CDR3 is 13 residues long. The V and J ends lost 2 bases and 4 bases respectively, with 6 bases between them. CDR3 loop: CAISEGEYNEQFF. The CDR3 coding sequence is TGTGCCATCAGTGAGGGAGAGTACAATGAGCAGTTCTTC.

This clonotype appeared a few times. The rearrangement joins TRBV18 to TRBJ1-4; D gene unclear. The CDR3 has 13 residues. Germline V gene data show CDR1 as KGHSH and CDR2 as LQKENI. The V and J ends lost 5 bases and 5 bases respectively, with 9 bases between them. The CDR3 DNA reads as TGTGCCAGCTCAATCCGCCGGAATGAAAAACTGTTTTTT. Encoded protein: CASSIRRNEKLFF. Using reference TRBV18 and TRBJ1-4 for the parts outside the CDR3, the full variable domain is NAGVMQNPRHLVRRRGQEARLRCSPMKGHSHVYWYRQLPEEGLKFMVYLQKENIIDESGMPKERFSAEFPKEGPSILRIQQVVRGDSAAYFCASSIRRNEKLFFGSGTQLSVL.

This clonotype was picked up many times. This chain links TRBV2 with TRBJ2-5; no clear D. The CDR3 loop spans 12 amino acids. V was pared by 5 bases and J by 5 bases, with 9 bases between. Germline CDR1 SNHLY, CDR2 FYNNEI. As DNA, the CDR3 is TGTGCCAGCAGTCGCAGCTTGGAGACCCAGTACTTC. Translated: CASSRSLETQYF.

The rearrangement links TRBV3-1 to TRBJ2-7; no clear D. Per germline, CDR1 LGHDT and CDR2 YNNKEL (reference sequence). This CDR3 has 12 amino acids. Trimming shortened V by 0 bases and J by 6 bases, and 6 bases separated the two germline ends. The CDR3 DNA sequence: TGTGCCAGCAGCCAAGAAGGTCGCGAGCAGTACTTC. Translated, it gives CASSQEGREQYF.

This clonotype was seen only once. A much larger clone lies one base from this, so it may be a read error. Since no conserved phenylalanine or tryptophan closes the CDR3, a read error is the likely cause. The chain joins TRBV4-1 to TRBJ2-3, with 10 bases fitting TRBD1. J was trimmed by 5 bases and V by 0 bases; bases with no gene match: 8. Per germline, CDR1 MGHRA and CDR2 YSYEKL. This CDR3 spans 17 amino acids. CDR3 residues: CASSQDPDRGLGDTQYL. The CDR3 DNA reads as TGCGCCAGCAGCCAAGATCCAGACAGGGGGCTCGGAGATACGCAGTATTTA.

This clonotype was detected ten times or more. V is TRBV6-1 and J is TRBJ2-1; TRBD2 aligns across 16 bases. Unmatched junction bases numbered 8, after V lost 4 bases and J lost 8 bases. Germline V gives CDR1 MNHNS, CDR2 SASEGT. The CDR3 covers 17 residues. CDR3 amino acids: CASSGGTSGRGYDEQFF. In DNA form, the CDR3 reads TGTGCCAGCAGTGGCGGGACTAGCGGGAGGGGTTACGATGAGCAGTTCTTC.

This clonotype was detected only a few times. This rearrangement joins TRBV12-3 or TRBV12-4 to TRBJ2-1; D possibly corresponds to TRBD1 (5 bases). V lost 7 bases to trimming and J lost 4 bases, with 8 bases between them. This CDR3 region has 12 residues. Here the CDR3 reads CASTRVYNEQFF. The CDR3 DNA reads TGTGCCAGCACCAGGGTGTACAATGAGCAGTTCTTC.

This clonotype was detected many times. The chain combines TRBV7-9 with TRBJ2-1; 12 nucleotides agree with TRBD2. Looked up from germline, CDR1 is SEHNR and CDR2 is FQNEAQ (reference sequence). This CDR3 spans 15 amino acids. V lost 5 bases to trimming and J lost 4 bases; unmatched junction nucleotides: 3. The CDR3 is CASSQGLAGYNEQFF. In DNA form, the CDR3 reads TGTGCCAGCAGCCAAGGACTAGCGGGGTACAATGAGCAGTTCTTC.

This clonotype was counted once. This may be a read error, as it is one base from a much larger clone. CDR3 nucleotide sequence: TGTGCCAGCAGCTATAGCGGGGGCTGCTACAATGAGCAGTTCTTC. It is translated as CASSYSGGCYNEQFF. The V and J genes are TRBV7-9 and TRBJ2-1; 9 bases match TRBD2. Germline CDR1 is SEHNR and CDR2 is FQNEAQ (reference sequence). V was pared by 4 bases and J by 3 bases, with 4 bases of the junction left unmatched. This CDR3 region has 15 residues.